This note documents a single T cell receptor (beta chain) sequence. Other nucleotide sequences in the sample specify the same CDR3. This entry comes from a study of blood T cell repertoires in COVID-19. The wider study: Nucleic acid was either cDNA or gDNA, and it came from T cells, B-cell-depleted T cells, or PBMCs.

The table came from immunoSEQ multiplex PCR; TCRdb's copy has only in-frame clones and leaves some out. This sample has approximately 83,000 clones, with approximately 85% found just once. The CDR3 is made up of 15 amino acids. With 0 bases removed from V and 5 bases from J, the gap between germline ends came to 10 bases. In germline, CDR1 is WNHNN, CDR2 SYGVQD (reference sequence). The material sequenced was peripheral blood. This TCR was recovered from a man in his 70s with acute or convalescent COVID-19. The chain employs TRBV10-1 and TRBJ2-2; TRBD1 might be the D (6 bases). The CDR3 sequence is CASSESTGGTGELFF. The CDR3 bases are TGCGCCAGCAGTGAGTCGACAGGTGGAACCGGGGAGCTGTTTTTT.